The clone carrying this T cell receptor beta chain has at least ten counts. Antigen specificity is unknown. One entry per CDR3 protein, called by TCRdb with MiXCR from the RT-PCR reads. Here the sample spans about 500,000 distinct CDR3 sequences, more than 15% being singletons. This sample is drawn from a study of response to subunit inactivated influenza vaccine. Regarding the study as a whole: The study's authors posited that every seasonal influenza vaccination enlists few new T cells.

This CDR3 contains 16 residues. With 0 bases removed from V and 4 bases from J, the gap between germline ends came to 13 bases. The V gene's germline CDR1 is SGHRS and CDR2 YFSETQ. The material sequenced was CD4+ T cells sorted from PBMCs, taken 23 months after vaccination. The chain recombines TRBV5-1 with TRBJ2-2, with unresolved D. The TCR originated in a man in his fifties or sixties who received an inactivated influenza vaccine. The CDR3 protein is CASSLELQRVTGELFF. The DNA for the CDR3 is TGCGCCAGCAGCTTGGAGTTACAGAGAGTCACCGGGGAGCTGTTTTTT.